This T cell receptor beta chain originates from a study of molecular identifiers for immune sequencing clone quantification. Notes on the study in general: Under 1% of molecules in naive cells, but over 97% of effector molecules, belonged to clones above 20 RNA copies.

From the PCR reads, TCRdb called clonotypes with MiXCR, one entry per CDR3 protein. The sample shows a few hundred thousand distinct CDR3 sequences, under 25% of them seen only once. CD8+CD4-CCR7+CD45RA+ cells were sorted as naive CD8 T cells. Note on this clonotype: Its matching antigen is unknown.

Sample: naive CD8+ T cells from blood, with Jurkat cell RNA spiked in. Subset reported: FACS-sorted CD8+CD4-CCR7+CD45RA+ naive T cells. This clonotype was obtained from a human donor in good health. Some libraries in this study had Jurkat cell RNA spiked in.

DNA of the CDR3: TGTGCCAGCAGCTCGACTCCGGGACAGGGGATACCTGAAGCTTTCTTT. It yields the protein CASSSTPGQGIPEAFF. V gene TRBV7-9 combines with J gene TRBJ1-1; 10 bases agree with TRBD1. V lost 4 bases, J lost 6 bases, and 11 bases stayed unmatched. This CDR3 has 16 residues. Germline V gives CDR1 SEHNR, CDR2 FQNEAQ (reference sequence).